A selection of T cell receptor beta chains follows, all from one sample in a study of OX40 agonist ivuxolimab in advanced cancers. Data came from immunoSEQ multiplex PCR; TCRdb stores just in-frame clones and leaves some out. The sample has approximately 87,000 clones, 80% to 95% seen once; the top ten hold 3% to 4%. The sequencing here drew on CD4+ or CD8+ T cells sorted from blood, taken in a trial of the OX40 agonist ivuxolimab. The source is an adult with an advanced solid tumor such as melanoma, head and neck, liver or kidney cancer. CDR3s include the opening cysteine and the closing phenylalanine or tryptophan. Clone size is not always given. Where it is, it says once, few, many or a class for expanded clones.

v_gene,len,abundance,j_gene,CDR3aa
TRBV7-8,15,-,TRBJ2-3,CASSFLAGLADTQYF
TRBV4-1,14,-,TRBJ2-3,CASSQPRYPDTQYF
TRBV11-2,16,-,TRBJ2-3,CASSSPLLDRTDTQYF
TRBV11-2,15,-,TRBJ2-7,CASSQTSAYSYEQYF
TRBV7-2,16,once,TRBJ1-3,CASSFKGDLRRNTIYF
TRBV14,14,-,TRBJ1-2,CASGGTGGNYGYTF
TRBV4-1,16,-,TRBJ2-1,CASSQVAGKSYNEQFF
TRBV5-5,15,-,TRBJ1-2,CASSPTGRGNYGYTF
TRBV19,14,-,TRBJ2-7,CASSIPGLTYEQYF
TRBV5-6,14,few,TRBJ1-5,CASSLGVYNQPQHF
TRBV6-5,13,-,TRBJ1-2,CASSWGQNYGYTF
TRBV13,18,-,TRBJ1-3,CASSYMPGQGASGNTIYF
TRBV11-2,15,once,TRBJ1-1,CASSWSGGTYTEAFF
TRBV2,13,few,TRBJ2-7,CASRPRGSYEQYF
TRBV13,15,-,TRBJ2-3,CASSYLGGSRDTQYF
TRBV19,15,-,TRBJ2-2,CASSIGGTNTGELFF
TRBV29-1,14,few,TRBJ1-1,CSVYLGPGYTEAFF
TRBV9,11,-,TRBJ1-2,CASGPVVSYTF
TRBV14,13,medium-sized,TRBJ1-2,CASSQVGRGGYTF
TRBV6-1,14,-,TRBJ1-1,CASSPYRVPTEAFF
TRBV28,16,-,TRBJ1-6,CASSLSGGPYNSPLHF
TRBV7-2,17,once,TRBJ2-1,CASSPNILAGVPSEQFF
TRBV5-1,16,-,TRBJ2-3,CASSLMEGWGTDTQYF
TRBV13,17,-,TRBJ1-4,CASSLRSDRALGEKLFF
TRBV4-1,17,-,TRBJ2-1,CASSQVWPSGGTYEQFF
TRBV27,10,-,TRBJ1-4,CASGGEKLFF
TRBV11-2,13,once,TRBJ1-1,CASSSLPDTEAFF
TRBV19,13,-,TRBJ2-1,CASSIGDYNEQFF
TRBV5-4,15,-,TRBJ1-6,CASSLEVRRDSPLHF
TRBV6-8,17,-,TRBJ2-5,CASSPHDHDRGEETQYF
TRBV6-5,16,-,TRBJ2-1,CASSYFGGRRDNEQFF
TRBV29-1,14,-,TRBJ2-2,CSVDEGSGTGELFF
TRBV7-2,18,-,TRBJ1-6,CASSLLGAQNSYNSPLHF
TRBV6-4,14,-,TRBJ1-1,CASSGTGKDTEAFF
TRBV6-5,15,-,TRBJ1-5,CASREQTTRGQPQHF
TRBV9,15,-,TRBJ2-5,CASSGEGLAWETQYF
TRBV4-2,16,-,TRBJ2-1,CASSQTAGRLDNEQFF
TRBV6-6,15,once,TRBJ2-2,CASSRSGGNTGELFF
TRBV4-1,16,-,TRBJ2-2,CASSHNKGLGTGELFF
TRBV27,12,-,TRBJ1-5,CASSRGGQPQHF
TRBV27,13,once,TRBJ1-1,CASSLIPGSEAFF
TRBV10-1,13,-,TRBJ2-1,CASSEFWGAKQFF
TRBV9,14,-,TRBJ2-7,CASSAGTSVYEQYF
TRBV6-1,15,-,TRBJ2-7,CASSLPGQGSYEQYF
TRBV21-1,14,-,TRBJ2-5,CASSKRSCQETQYF